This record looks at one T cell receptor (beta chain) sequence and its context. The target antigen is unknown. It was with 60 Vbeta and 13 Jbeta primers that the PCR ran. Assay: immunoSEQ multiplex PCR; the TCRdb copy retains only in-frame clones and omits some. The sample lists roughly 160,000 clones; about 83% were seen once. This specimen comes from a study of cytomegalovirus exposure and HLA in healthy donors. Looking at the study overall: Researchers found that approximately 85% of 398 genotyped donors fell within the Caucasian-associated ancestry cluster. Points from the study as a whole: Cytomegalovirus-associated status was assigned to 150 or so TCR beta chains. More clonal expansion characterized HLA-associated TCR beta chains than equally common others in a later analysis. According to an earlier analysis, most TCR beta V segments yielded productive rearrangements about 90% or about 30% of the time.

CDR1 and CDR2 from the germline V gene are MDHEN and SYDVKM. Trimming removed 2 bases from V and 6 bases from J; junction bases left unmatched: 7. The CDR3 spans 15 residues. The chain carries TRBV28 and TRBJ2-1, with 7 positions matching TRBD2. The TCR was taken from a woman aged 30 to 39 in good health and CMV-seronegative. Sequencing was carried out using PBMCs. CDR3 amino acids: CASSLGGGSPNEQFF. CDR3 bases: TGTGCCAGCAGTTTAGGGGGGGGTAGCCCCAATGAGCAGTTCTTC.